This entry features one T cell receptor (beta chain) sequence. Its antigen is undetermined. These data come from a study of cytomegalovirus exposure and HLA in healthy donors. Points from the study as a whole: A list of 164 TCR beta chains associated with cytomegalovirus was given. Later analysis identified a missense DCLRE1C variant that was linked to TCR beta V- and J-gene trimming.

After removal of 5 bases from V and 4 bases from J, the junction contained 5 bases not matched to a gene. The germline CDR1 and CDR2 sequences are SGHTA and FQGNSA. The CDR3 is 15 amino acids. Researchers ran the PCR with 60 Vbeta and 13 Jbeta primers. Assay used: immunoSEQ multiplex PCR; TCRdb lists only in-frame clones, some missing. The sample holds about 200,000 clones, around 87% seen once. The V gene is TRBV7-2, the J gene TRBJ2-3; 11 bases agree with TRBD2. Sequenced sample: PBMCs. The origin of this receptor is a woman aged 18 to 35 in good health and CMV-seronegative. In nucleotides, the CDR3 is TGTGCCAGCAGCCCGACTAGCGGGATTGCAGATACGCAGTATTTT. Translation gives CASSPTSGIADTQYF.